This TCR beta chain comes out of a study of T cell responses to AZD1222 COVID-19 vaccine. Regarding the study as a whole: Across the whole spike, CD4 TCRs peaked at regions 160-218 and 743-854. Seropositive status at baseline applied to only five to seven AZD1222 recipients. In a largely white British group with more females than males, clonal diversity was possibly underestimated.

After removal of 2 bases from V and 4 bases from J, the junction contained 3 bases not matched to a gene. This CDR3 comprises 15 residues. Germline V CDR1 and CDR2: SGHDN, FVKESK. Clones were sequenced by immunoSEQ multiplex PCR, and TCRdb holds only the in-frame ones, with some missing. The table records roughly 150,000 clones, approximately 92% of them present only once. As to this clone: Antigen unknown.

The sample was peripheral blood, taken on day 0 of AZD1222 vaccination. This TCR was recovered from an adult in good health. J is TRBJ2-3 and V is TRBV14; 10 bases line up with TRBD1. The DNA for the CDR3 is TGTGCCAGCAGCCAACGACAGGGGGCTTCAGATACGCAGTATTTT. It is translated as CASSQRQGASDTQYF.